This TCR beta chain was sequenced for a study of blood T cell repertoires in COVID-19. Study in general: From T cells, B-cell-depleted T cells, or PBMCs came the material, which was cDNA or gDNA.

In the original workflow: Counts of nucleated cells, estimated from reference gene primer amplification, were obtained. Sequenced by immunoSEQ multiplex PCR; TCRdb stores in-frame clones only, minus some. Clone size and the V and J calls come from that table; the DNA yielded D and trimming. The sample shows 65,000 to 90,000 clones, approximately 88% of them seen only once. The J segment lost 10 bases and the V segment lost 4 bases, leaving 10 bases of the junction unmatched. This CDR3 spans 16 amino acids. Germline V gene data show CDR1 as LGHDT and CDR2 as YNNKEL (reference sequence). This receptor was taken from a human donor in a cohort sampled during active COVID-19. The sample taken for sequencing was peripheral blood. The gene calls are TRBV3-1 (or the pseudogene TRBV3-2) and TRBJ2-1; 13 bases map to TRBD2. CDR3 region: CASSPTTSGRTEEQFF. The CDR3, as DNA: TGTGCCAGCAGCCCTACGACTAGCGGGAGGACGGAGGAGCAGTTCTTC.